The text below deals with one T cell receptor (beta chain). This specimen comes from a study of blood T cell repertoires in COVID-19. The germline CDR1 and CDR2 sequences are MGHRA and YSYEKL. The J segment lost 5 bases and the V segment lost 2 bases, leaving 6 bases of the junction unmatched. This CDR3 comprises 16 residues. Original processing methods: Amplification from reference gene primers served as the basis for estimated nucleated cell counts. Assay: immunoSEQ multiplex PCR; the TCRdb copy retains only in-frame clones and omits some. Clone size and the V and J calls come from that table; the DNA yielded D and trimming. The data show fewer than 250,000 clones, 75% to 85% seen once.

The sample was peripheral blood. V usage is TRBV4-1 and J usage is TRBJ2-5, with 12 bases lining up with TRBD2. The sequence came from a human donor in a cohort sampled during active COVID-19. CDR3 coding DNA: TGCGCCAGCAGCCAACTCGGACTAGCGGGATGGGAGACCCAGTACTTC. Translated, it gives CASSQLGLAGWETQYF.